Listed here are 6 T cell receptor beta chains from one sample, sequenced in a study of blood T cell repertoires in COVID-19. Clones were read by immunoSEQ multiplex PCR, and TCRdb kept only the in-frame ones, dropping some. The sample lists about 520,000 clones, 70% to 90% occurring once. Material for sequencing was peripheral blood. Receptors originate from a human donor in a cohort sampled during active COVID-19.

This clone has a handful of counts. Other DNA sequences in the same sample also yield this CDR3. The V gene is TRBV3-1 (or the pseudogene TRBV3-2), the J gene TRBJ1-2; maybe TRBD1 (5 bases). V was trimmed by 0 bases and J by 8 bases, leaving 10 bases between them. The CDR3 contains 13 residues. Germline-derived CDR1 and CDR2 are LGHDT and YNNKEL (reference sequence). The chain's CDR3 is CASSQDGARGYTF. CDR3 nucleotide sequence: TGTGCCAGCAGCCAAGATGGGGCAAGGGGCTACACCTTC.

CDR3 DNA sequence: TGTGCCAGCAGCTTCAGACGACTAGCTATGGTGAATGAGCAGTTCTTC. Translated: CASSFRRLAMVNEQFF. This sequence joins TRBV7-2 and TRBJ2-1, with 7 positions matching TRBD2. Germline trimming cut 3 bases from V and 7 bases from J; bases unmatched to any gene: 12. CDR3 size: 16 residues. Germline CDR1 is SGHTA and CDR2 is FQGNSA.

J is TRBJ2-2 and V is TRBV5-8; 12 bases map to TRBD1. Germline assignment: CDR1 SGHTS and CDR2 YDEGEE. V shed 4 bases, J shed 6 bases, and the junction held 10 bases outside the gene matches. This CDR3 has 17 residues. In nucleotides, the CDR3 is TGTGCCAGCAGCCGTTTTACCGGGACAGGGGGCTCCGGGGAGCTGTTTTTT. Protein product: CASSRFTGTGGSGELFF.

This chain uses TRBV12-5 with TRBJ1-5, with D hard to call. CDR1 and CDR2 from the germline V gene are LGHNT and FRNRAP. CDR3 length: 13 residues. Trimming removed 3 bases from V and 7 bases from J, with 10 bases in between. The CDR3 sequence: CASGFSGLQPQHF. Written as DNA, the CDR3 is TGTGCTAGTGGTTTCTCCGGTCTCCAGCCCCAGCATTTT.

V usage is TRBV7-2 and J usage is TRBJ2-2; D is perhaps TRBD1 (5 bases). The length of the CDR3 is 15 residues. From germline, CDR1 is SGHTA and CDR2 FQGNSA. The V and J ends lost 1 base and 1 base respectively, with 7 bases between them. CDR3 sequence reads: CASSLGTKNTGELFF. CDR3 coding DNA: TGTGCCAGCAGCTTAGGGACAAAGAACACCGGGGAGCTGTTTTTT.

The chain uses TRBV6-5 and TRBJ2-7; 7 bases agree with TRBD2. The germline CDR1 and CDR2 sequences are MNHEY and SVGAGI. The length of the CDR3 is 15 residues. The V gene end was trimmed by 7 bases and the J gene end by 0 bases; junction bases not matched to a gene: 9. DNA for the CDR3: TGTGCCAGCACCCTAGCGGAAAGGGTCTCCTACGAGCAGTACTTC. It codes for CASTLAERVSYEQYF.